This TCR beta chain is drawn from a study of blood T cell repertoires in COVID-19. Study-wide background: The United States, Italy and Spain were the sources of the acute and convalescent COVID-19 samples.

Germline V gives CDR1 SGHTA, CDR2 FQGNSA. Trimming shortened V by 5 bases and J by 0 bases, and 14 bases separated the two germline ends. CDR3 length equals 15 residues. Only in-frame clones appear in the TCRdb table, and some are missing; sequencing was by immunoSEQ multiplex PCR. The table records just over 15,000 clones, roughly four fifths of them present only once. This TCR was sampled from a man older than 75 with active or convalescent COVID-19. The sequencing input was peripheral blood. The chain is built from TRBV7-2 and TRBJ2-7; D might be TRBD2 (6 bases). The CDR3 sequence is CASSRSVGSSYEQYF. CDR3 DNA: TGTGCCAGCAGCCGTTCCGTCGGGAGCTCCTACGAGCAGTACTTC.